This T cell receptor beta chain was captured in a study of response to subunit inactivated influenza vaccine. Study-wide results and caveats: Few additional T cells are recruited per seasonal influenza vaccination, authors suggested.

As for this clonotype: Its antigen is not known.

TCRdb re-derived calls from the RT-PCR reads in MiXCR, one entry per CDR3 protein. The top ten clones hold 7.8% of a sample with almost 250,000 distinct CDR3 sequences, more than 9% of them seen once. The TCR comes from a man aged 50 to 59 who received an inactivated influenza vaccine. The specimen comprised non-naive T cells sorted from PBMCs, sampled roughly 15 days before vaccination.

The CDR3 sequence is CAWTSGTGYNQPQHF. CDR3 DNA sequence: TGTGCCTGGACCTCCGGGACAGGATACAATCAGCCCCAGCATTTT. The chain has TRBV30 and TRBJ1-5, with 8 bases fitting TRBD1. J was trimmed by 3 bases and V by 4 bases; bases with no gene match: 8. CDR1 and CDR2 from the germline V gene are GTSNPN and SVGIG (reference sequence). The CDR3 is 15 amino acids.